Shown below are 3 T cell receptor beta chains from a single sample sequenced in a study of follicular helper T cells after annual influenza vaccination. Time point specified: 2014-2015 season, pre-vaccination. TCRdb's copy holds only in-frame clones and misses some; the assay was immunoSEQ multiplex PCR. The sample lists about 11,000 clones, about four fifths occurring once. This specimen consisted of CXCR5- memory CD4+ T cells sorted from blood, obtained on the day of influenza vaccination. All receptors come from an adult who received the influenza vaccine.

Concerning this clone: The sample contains more than one DNA sequence encoding this CDR3. The chain employs TRBV14 and TRBJ2-5, with TRBD1 matching over 9 bases. This CDR3 has 15 amino acids. The ends lost 2 bases at V and 4 bases at J; junction bases unmatched: 5. CDR1 SGHDN and CDR2 FVKESK come from the germline V gene. The CDR3 region is CASSQRTGGAETQYF. The CDR3 DNA follows: TGTGCCAGCAGCCAACGAACAGGGGGCGCAGAGACCCAGTACTTC.

The rearrangement links TRBV9 to TRBJ2-2; no reliable D call. The CDR3 is 16 amino acids. With 0 bases removed from V and 2 bases from J, the gap between germline ends came to 11 bases. The germline gives CDR1 SGDLS, CDR2 YYNGEE. The CDR3 protein is CASSVADRRNTGELFF. DNA of the CDR3: TGTGCCAGCAGCGTAGCGGACCGGAGAAACACCGGGGAGCTGTTTTTT. Full variable domain (remainder filled in from reference TRBV9 and TRBJ2-2): DSGVTQTPKHLITATGQRVTLRCSPRSGDLSVYWYQQSLDQGLQFLIQYYNGEERAKGNILERFSAQQFPDLHSELNLSSLELGDSALYFCASSVADRRNTGELFFGEGSRLTVL.

The chain's CDR3 is CASSHSLVGELFF. In nucleotides, the CDR3 is TGTGCCAGCAGCCACTCGCTGGTCGGGGAGCTGTTTTTT. The rearrangement uses TRBV4-2 and TRBJ2-2; no clear D gene. This CDR3 is built from 13 residues. Germline CDR1 and CDR2: LGHNA and YNFKEQ. V was clipped by 3 bases and J by 7 bases, with 9 bases between them.